The sequence of this T cell receptor (beta chain) was determined in a study of hypomethylating agent response in myelodysplastic syndrome. Study as a whole: A diploid cytogenetic profile was most common; mean age around 70 +/- 6 years.

This CDR3 spans 15 amino acids. Germline V lookup: CDR1 SGHNT, CDR2 YYREEE (reference sequence). The V and J ends lost 2 bases and 4 bases, in that order; junction bases with no gene match: 8. The method was immunoSEQ multiplex PCR; TCRdb's version includes in-frame clones alone and lacks a portion of them. The table has several thousand clones, 82% seen once. This clonotype was obtained from a human donor with myelodysplastic syndrome. The chain combines TRBV5-4 with TRBJ1-2, with 7 bases matching TRBD1. Sample: bone marrow, taken before or after starting hypomethylating agent treatment for myelodysplastic syndrome (not recorded which). CDR3 protein: CASSLLRGQTYGYTF. CDR3 in DNA: TGTGCCAGCAGCTTACTAAGGGGACAGACCTATGGCTACACCTTC.